The clone carrying this T cell receptor (beta chain) was recorded many times. Time point: before trial treatment. This record belongs to a study of low-dose radiotherapy and immunotherapy resistance in tumors. Turning to the study itself: Every 2 weeks, cohort 1 got 0.5 Gy, reaching 6.5 Gy to the planning target volume. Members of Cohort 2 were treated with 1 Gy per fraction every two weeks; their total was 13 Gy over 26 weeks.

The CDR3 covers 16 residues. The V gene's germline CDR1 is SQVTM and CDR2 ANQGSEA. After removal of 5 bases from V and 6 bases from J, the junction contained 17 bases not matched to a gene. TRAV and TRBV primers primed cDNA for both TCRalpha and TCRbeta. With a V-primer adapter and a constant-region primer, TCRs were amplified for about 20 PCR cycles. Each CDR3 protein is one row after TCRdb ran MiXCR on the reads. The sample holds around 99,000 distinct CDR3 sequences, 9.4% seen once. V is TRBV29-1 and J is TRBJ2-7; 9 positions agree with TRBD2. This clonotype was obtained from a male donor with prostate cancer. Sample: PBMCs, taken before treatment. CDR3 region: CSVRGLSGLATSEQYF. CDR3 DNA sequence: TGCAGCGTTCGAGGACTGTCGGGACTAGCAACCTCCGAGCAGTACTTC.